A selection of T cell receptor beta chains follows, all from one sample in a study of T cells in Graves' hyperthyroidism and ophthalmopathy. One entry per CDR3 protein, called by TCRdb with MiXCR from the multiplex PCR reads. The sample contains approximately 710,000 distinct CDR3 sequences, 15% to 20% of which appear only once. Sequencing was carried out using blood. These receptors all come from a middle-aged man with Graves' hyperthyroidism. Each CDR3 is given with its conserved first and last residue. The D gene is left open where the match is weak. Size is stated for part of the rows, as once, few or many counts, or as a class when the clone is expanded.

D: TRBD2; V: TRBV20-1; J: TRBJ2-3; length: 12; size: many; CDR3: CSASNDGGRLYF; DNA: TGCAGTGCTAGTAATGATGGCGGGAGGCTGTATTTT
D: .; V: TRBV5-1; J: TRBJ1-1; length: 11; size: few; CDR3: CASKDNTEAFF; DNA: TGCGCCAGCAAAGATAACACTGAAGCTTTCTTT
D: .; V: TRBV7-9; J: TRBJ2-5; length: 13; size: many; CDR3: CASSLEAVETQYF; DNA: TGTGCCAGCAGCTTAGAGGCGGTGGAGACCCAGTACTTC
D: TRBD1; V: TRBV19; J: TRBJ1-4; length: 14; size: many; CDR3: CASSKPGQNEKLFF; DNA: TGTGCCAGTAGTAAACCGGGACAGAATGAAAAACTGTTTTTT
D: TRBD2; V: TRBV5-1; J: TRBJ2-1; length: 13; size: .; CDR3: CASRGSGFNEQFF; DNA: TGCGCCAGCCGAGGTAGCGGGTTCAATGAGCAGTTCTTC
D: .; V: TRBV29-1; J: TRBJ2-1; length: 13; size: few; CDR3: CSVARGSYNEQFF; DNA: TGCAGCGTTGCGCGGGGCTCCTACAATGAGCAGTTCTTC
D: .; V: TRBV7-2; J: TRBJ1-1; length: 14; size: many; CDR3: CASSLGAANTEAFF; DNA: TGTGCCAGCAGCTTAGGGGCAGCAAACACTGAAGCTTTCTTT
D: TRBD2; V: TRBV29-1; J: TRBJ2-7; length: 16; size: many; CDR3: CSAGTSGTQTDYEQYF; DNA: TGCAGCGCCGGGACTAGCGGGACCCAAACAGACTACGAGCAGTACTTC
D: .; V: TRBV4-1; J: TRBJ2-7; length: 13; size: few; CDR3: CASSSGFGEMQYF; DNA: TGCGCCAGCAGCTCAGGGTTCGGGGAAATGCAGTACTTC
D: TRBD1; V: TRBV29-1; J: TRBJ2-7; length: 16; size: many; CDR3: CSVPHPDRANAYEQYF; DNA: TGCAGCGTTCCCCATCCGGACAGGGCGAACGCCTACGAGCAGTACTTC
D: .; V: TRBV6-5; J: TRBJ2-5; length: 15; size: many; CDR3: CASSYPTDYQETQYF; DNA: TGTGCCAGCAGTTACCCGACAGACTACCAAGAGACCCAGTACTTC
D: TRBD1; V: TRBV5-1; J: TRBJ1-1; length: 16; size: many; CDR3: CASSQTGEDVNTEAFF; DNA: TGCGCCAGCAGCCAAACAGGGGAAGATGTCAACACTGAAGCTTTCTTT
D: TRBD1; V: TRBV7-9; J: TRBJ2-7; length: 15; size: many; CDR3: CASSSQGDRGGEQYF; DNA: TGTGCCAGCAGCTCACAGGGGGACAGGGGAGGCGAGCAGTACTTC
D: TRBD2; V: TRBV30; J: TRBJ2-3; length: 13; size: many; CDR3: CAWTGAGRDTQYF; DNA: TGTGCCTGGACAGGAGCGGGGCGAGATACGCAGTATTTT
D: TRBD1; V: TRBV29-1; J: TRBJ2-7; length: 14; size: many; CDR3: CSIQTQGIPYEQYF; DNA: TGCAGCATCCAGACACAGGGGATTCCCTACGAGCAGTACTTC
D: .; V: TRBV18; J: TRBJ1-4; length: 14; size: many; CDR3: CASSPGTSEVKLFF; DNA: TGTGCCAGCTCACCAGGGACATCGGAGGTAAAACTGTTTTTT
D: TRBD1; V: TRBV28; J: TRBJ2-3; length: 14; size: few; CDR3: CASRRDREKDTQYF; DNA: TGTGCCAGCAGGCGAGACAGGGAAAAAGATACGCAGTATTTT
D: TRBD2; V: TRBV7-8; J: TRBJ2-1; length: 15; size: many; CDR3: CASSPAQREYNEQFF; DNA: TGTGCCAGCAGCCCCGCCCAGCGGGAGTACAATGAGCAGTTCTTC
D: .; V: TRBV15; J: TRBJ2-2; length: 13; size: many; CDR3: CATSRDKAGELFF; DNA: TGTGCCACCAGCAGAGATAAAGCCGGGGAGCTGTTTTTT
D: .; V: TRBV5-1; J: TRBJ1-2; length: 13; size: many; CDR3: CASSFGDGRGYTF; DNA: TGCGCCAGCAGTTTCGGTGACGGTAGGGGCTACACCTTC
D: TRBD2; V: TRBV28; J: TRBJ2-1; length: 18; size: few; CDR3: CASSPPGLADQRYNEQFF; DNA: TGTGCCAGCAGTCCTCCGGGACTAGCGGACCAGCGTTACAATGAGCAGTTCTTC
D: TRBD1; V: TRBV29-1; J: TRBJ2-7; length: 14; size: .; CDR3: CSVRPGQNSYEQYF; DNA: TGCAGCGTTAGACCGGGACAGAACTCCTACGAGCAGTACTTC
D: .; V: TRBV2; J: TRBJ2-2; length: 10; size: .; CDR3: CASRTGELFF; DNA: TGTGCCAGCAGGACCGGGGAGCTGTTTTTT
D: TRBD1; V: TRBV6-1; J: TRBJ2-7; length: 16; size: few; CDR3: CASTPLGTGQYYEQYF; DNA: TGTGCCAGCACCCCTCTTGGGACAGGACAATACTACGAGCAGTACTTC
D: .; V: TRBV6-6; J: TRBJ2-5; length: 14; size: many; CDR3: CASSYRRDVETQYF; DNA: TGTGCCAGCAGTTACCGGCGGGACGTGGAGACCCAGTACTTC
D: .; V: TRBV15; J: TRBJ2-1; length: 14; size: many; CDR3: CATSVGGFDNEQFF; DNA: TGTGCCACCAGCGTTGGTGGGTTCGACAATGAGCAGTTCTTC
D: TRBD1; V: TRBV27; J: TRBJ1-1; length: 16; size: many; CDR3: CASSFRTGTSNTEAFF; DNA: TGTGCCAGCAGTTTCAGGACAGGGACCTCGAACACTGAAGCTTTCTTT
D: TRBD1; V: TRBV7-2; J: TRBJ2-1; length: 15; size: many; CDR3: CASSIPGQSYNEQFF; DNA: TGTGCCAGCAGCATTCCGGGACAGTCCTACAATGAGCAGTTCTTC
D: TRBD2; V: TRBV20-1; J: TRBJ2-1; length: 19; size: few; CDR3: CSARPGQGQLAGGYNEQFF; DNA: TGCAGTGCACGCCCGGGACAGGGACAACTAGCGGGAGGGTACAATGAGCAGTTCTTC
D: TRBD1; V: TRBV20-1; J: TRBJ2-7; length: 12; size: many; CDR3: CSASRTGYEQYF; DNA: TGCAGTGCTAGTCGGACAGGGTACGAGCAGTACTTC
D: TRBD1; V: TRBV5-4; J: TRBJ1-4; length: 15; size: .; CDR3: CASSHPGQVNEKLFF; DNA: TGTGCCAGCAGCCACCCGGGACAGGTTAATGAAAAACTGTTTTTT
D: TRBD1; V: TRBV30; J: TRBJ1-6; length: 13; size: .; CDR3: CAWSRGTDSPLHF; DNA: TGTGCCTGGAGTAGGGGGACAGATTCACCCCTCCACTTT
D: TRBD2; V: TRBV20-1; J: TRBJ2-3; length: 15; size: many; CDR3: CSASSPSGSTDTQYF; DNA: TGCAGTGCATCGTCGCCTAGCGGGAGCACAGATACGCAGTATTTT
D: .; V: TRBV5-1; J: TRBJ1-6; length: 15; size: many; CDR3: CASSLEGLREAPLHF; DNA: TGCGCCAGCAGCTTGGAGGGCCTACGCGAGGCACCCCTCCACTTT
D: .; V: TRBV25-1; J: TRBJ1-1; length: 14; size: .; CDR3: CASSENRDNSEAFF; DNA: TGTGCCAGCAGTGAAAATCGGGACAACAGTGAAGCTTTCTTT
D: TRBD1; V: TRBV28; J: TRBJ2-2; length: 12; size: few; CDR3: CASRDSSGELFF; DNA: TGTGCCAGCCGGGACAGTTCCGGGGAGCTGTTTTTT
D: .; V: TRBV5-8; J: TRBJ2-1; length: 14; size: few; CDR3: CASSPDSTNNEQFF; DNA: TGTGCCAGCAGCCCGGACTCAACAAACAATGAGCAGTTCTTC
D: TRBD2; V: TRBV6-1; J: TRBJ2-1; length: 17; size: .; CDR3: CASRRLAGGLLVGEQFF; DNA: TGTGCCAGCAGGCGACTAGCGGGAGGTCTTTTAGTAGGGGAGCAGTTCTTC
D: TRBD2; V: TRBV4-1; J: TRBJ2-1; length: 16; size: few; CDR3: CASSQSHSLAENEQFF; DNA: TGCGCCAGCAGCCAAAGCCATAGCCTAGCGGAAAATGAGCAGTTCTTC